This TCR beta chain was recovered during a study of technical replicates of blood from a handful of donors (dated by TCRdb to 2015 to 2018). As for this clone: The antigen this receptor binds is unknown. No base-level quality is on record; no much larger clone is a single base apart.

Germline trimming amounts to 5 bases on V and 5 bases on J, with 7 as the count of junction bases outside the gene matches. Measured from the cysteine to the phenylalanine, the CDR3 is 16 residues long. Just the 48-base CDR3 DNA is kept, in frame starting at base 1. The germline V gene provides CDR1 SGHTA and CDR2 FQGTGA. The library was produced with the immunoSEQ multiplex PCR assay. What TCRdb holds here is the immuneACCESS table cut down to in-frame rearrangements. Part of the clones is not present; checked against another copy, under half of the missing clones reflect an unresolved V gene, and the others are unexplained. This sample gives about 57,000 clones in total; about 88% of them show up just once. The ten largest account for about 5.1% of the sample.

This receptor was obtained from a human donor in good health. Some clones in this sample may be carry-over from other donors' samples. This receptor chain uses TRBV7-3 and TRBJ2-2, and 11 bases in between align with TRBD2. The sample taken for sequencing was PBMCs. The nucleotide sequence reads as follows: TGTGCCAGCAGCCCACTTAGCGGGGGGGGAACCGGGGAGCTGTTTTTT. This codes for CASSPLSGGGTGELFF.